The 22 T cell receptor beta chains listed next were all sequenced from one sample in a study of T cell repertoires in cytomegalovirus infection. TCRdb called the reads again in MiXCR, with one record for every CDR3 protein. The sample has around 630,000 distinct CDR3 sequences, around 24% seen once; the top ten hold roughly 8%. What was sequenced was CD8+ T cells from PBMCs. All receptors derive from a human donor in good health (CMV status not recorded). Some clones in this sample may be carry-over from other donors' samples.

This sequence joins TRBV20-1 and TRBJ2-1; 10 bases match TRBD2. The CDR3 totals 15 residues. The junction had 12 bases not matched to a gene; V was cut back by 6 bases and J by 7 bases. The germline V gene has CDR1 DFQATT and CDR2 SNEGSKA (reference sequence). DNA of the CDR3: TGCAGTGCGGGAAAAGGACTAGCGGCGTGGAATGAGCAGTTCTTC. It is translated as CSAGKGLAAWNEQFF.

This clonotype was seen ten or more times. The J gene is TRBJ2-3, the V gene TRBV7-2, with 9 bases aligning to TRBD1. Losses at the gene ends were 5 bases for V and 1 base for J; bases not matched to a gene: 7. The CDR3 totals 16 residues. Germline CDR1 reads SGHTA; CDR2 reads FQGNSA. This CDR3 is CASSQSTGGGTDTQYF. The CDR3 DNA is TGTGCCAGCAGCCAATCAACAGGGGGCGGCACAGATACGCAGTATTTT.

There are many counts of this clonotype. CDR3 residues: CASSQGTALGNTEAFF. The CDR3 DNA sequence: TGCGCCAGCAGCCAAGGGACAGCCTTAGGGAACACTGAAGCTTTCTTT. The chain joins TRBV4-3 to TRBJ1-1; maybe TRBD1 (6 bases). CDR3 length: 16 residues. Between the trimmed V and J ends, which lost 1 base and 1 base, there was a span of 13 bases. From germline, CDR1 is LGHNA and CDR2 YSLEER.

This clonotype was found a few times. The CDR3, as DNA: TGTGCCAGCTCTTCTCGTAGGGAGGGCGAAGCTTTCTTT. Amino acids: CASSSRREGEAFF. The chain carries TRBV6-6 and TRBJ1-1; D unresolved. Germline assignment: CDR1 MNHNY and CDR2 SVGAGI (reference sequence). With 8 bases removed from V and 8 bases from J, the gap between germline ends came to 18 bases. This CDR3 has 13 residues.

This clonotype was seen a few times. J is TRBJ2-1 and V is TRBV29-1; possibly TRBD1 for D (5 bases). The CDR3 length is 16 residues. Trimming removed 2 bases at V and 0 bases at J, with 14 bases between. Germline V gene lookup returns CDR1 SQVTM and CDR2 ANQGSEA. CDR3 nucleotide sequence: TGCAGCGTTGAAATTAGGGGAAGGGGCTCCTACAATGAGCAGTTCTTC. Protein sequence: CSVEIRGRGSYNEQFF.

As DNA, the CDR3 is TGCAGCGCCCCCGGCGGAAACTATGGCTACACCTTC. Translation: CSAPGGNYGYTF. The chain links TRBV29-1 to TRBJ1-2; D uncertain. The CDR3 has 12 amino acids. Trimming pared 7 bases from V and 2 bases from J, leaving 11 bases between. CDR1 is SQVTM and CDR2 is ANQGSEA in the germline V gene.

The CDR3 here is CASSYSTDRVKTQYF. CDR3 coding DNA: TGTGCCAGCAGTTACTCGACGGACAGGGTGAAGACCCAGTACTTC. This chain joins TRBV6-6 and TRBJ2-5; 8 nucleotides agree with TRBD1. Losses at the gene ends were 0 bases for V and 6 bases for J; bases not matched to a gene: 6. Per germline, CDR1 MNHNY and CDR2 SVGAGI (reference sequence). The CDR3 runs to 15 residues.

The table lists this clonotype with many counts. This sequence joins TRBV7-2 and TRBJ2-1; either TRBD1 or TRBD2 may supply D (6 bases each). Germline assignment: CDR1 SGHTA and CDR2 FQGNSA. This CDR3 is 12 amino acids long. V lost 7 bases and J lost 8, with 12 bases in between. CDR3 sequence (DNA): TGTGCCAGCACCTCTAGGGGGGATGAGCAGTTCTTC. Translated, it gives CASTSRGDEQFF.

The chain recombines TRBV7-4 with TRBJ2-1; D possibly corresponds to TRBD1 (5 bases). V was pared by 2 bases and J by 10 bases, with 18 bases between. The CDR3 runs to 15 residues. Germline-derived CDR1 and CDR2 are SGHVT and SQSDAQ. The DNA for the CDR3 is TGTGCCAGCAGCTTAAAGGCTTCACAGGTTGAGGAGCAGTTCTTC. Encoded protein: CASSLKASQVEEQFF.

V is TRBV6-2 or TRBV6-3 and J is TRBJ2-3, with 7 bases lining up with TRBD2. Unmatched junction bases numbered 7, after V lost 6 bases and J lost 1 base. Germline V lookup: CDR1 MNHEY, CDR2 SVGEGT. CDR3 length equals 15 residues. This chain's CDR3 is CASRTGTTGTDTQYF. The DNA of the CDR3 is TGTGCCAGCAGGACCGGGACTACCGGCACAGATACGCAGTATTTT.

The chain combines TRBV7-9 with TRBJ2-2, with 12 bases matching TRBD2. Germline-derived CDR1 and CDR2 are SEHNR and FQNEAQ (reference sequence). With 5 bases clipped from V and 1 base from J, the junction kept 8 bases outside the gene matches. The CDR3 extends over 18 amino acids. The CDR3 protein is CASSPGLAGPLNTGELFF. Written as DNA, the CDR3 is TGTGCCAGCAGCCCTGGACTAGCGGGACCCCTGAACACCGGGGAGCTGTTTTTT.

This clonotype was recorded at least ten times. The chain recombines TRBV7-9 with TRBJ2-2; 12 bases map to TRBD1. The J segment lost 5 bases and the V segment lost 4 bases, leaving 8 bases of the junction unmatched. The germline CDR1 and CDR2 sequences are SEHNR and FQNEAQ (reference sequence). This CDR3 contains 17 residues. The CDR3 nucleotides are TGTGCCAGCAGCTCGTCTCGGGACAGGGGGCTTACCGGGGAGCTGTTTTTT. Translating gives CASSSSRDRGLTGELFF.

This clonotype was observed a few times. The J gene is TRBJ1-4, the V gene TRBV7-9; the D is unclear. Trimming pared 4 bases from V and 13 bases from J, leaving 10 bases between. CDR1 and CDR2 (germline): SEHNR, FQNEAQ (reference sequence). The CDR3 totals 11 residues. This CDR3 reads CASSSDIRLFF. DNA for the CDR3: TGTGCCAGCAGCTCCGACATCCGACTGTTTTTT.

The chain couples TRBV11-1 to TRBJ1-2; D is possibly TRBD1 (6 bases). CDR1 and CDR2 from the germline V gene are SGHAT and FQDESV (reference sequence). The CDR3 extends over 16 amino acids. Trimming removed 2 bases at V and 6 bases at J, with 19 bases between. Written as DNA, the CDR3 is TGTGCCAGCAGCTTACGCTCAGGGGAAATTGAGGATGGCTACACCTTC. This sequence encodes CASSLRSGEIEDGYTF.

This clonotype was detected a few times. V and J are TRBV6-5 and TRBJ1-2, with D perhaps matching TRBD1 (5 bases). V was pared by 2 bases and J by 6 bases, with 10 bases between. This CDR3 spans 13 amino acids. Germline-derived CDR1 and CDR2 are MNHEY and SVGAGI. The CDR3 here is CASSYGTDDGYTF. CDR3 bases: TGTGCCAGCAGTTACGGGACGGACGATGGCTACACCTTC.

The sample holds a few counts of this clonotype. The rearrangement uses TRBV2 and TRBJ2-5; 9 bases are shared with TRBD2. V was clipped by 6 bases and J by 2 bases; unmatched bases: 10. The CDR3 extends over 16 amino acids. The germline V gene has CDR1 SNHLY and CDR2 FYNNEI. CDR3 in DNA: TGTGCCAGCAGGATAGTAGCGGGGGCCGAACAAGAGACCCAGTACTTC. Its protein is CASRIVAGAEQETQYF. The full variable domain, its missing parts supplied by reference TRBV2 and TRBJ2-5, is EPEVTQTPSHQVTQMGQEVILRCVPISNHLYFYWYRQILGQKVEFLVSFYNNEISEKSEIFDDQFSVERPDGSNFTLKIRSTKLEDSAMYFCASRIVAGAEQETQYFGPGTRLLVL.

At least ten counts were recorded for this clonotype. The CDR3 region is CASRRDRGLNTEAFF. CDR3 DNA: TGTGCCAGCAGGCGCGACAGGGGGCTGAACACTGAAGCTTTCTTT. This rearrangement joins TRBV7-2 to TRBJ1-1, with 10 bases identical to TRBD1. This CDR3 region has 15 residues. The V segment lost 6 bases and the J segment 0 bases; nucleotides outside the gene matches: 4. The V gene's germline CDR1 is SGHTA and CDR2 FQGNSA.

The gene calls are TRBV6-2 or TRBV6-3 and TRBJ2-7; weak D call: TRBD1 (5 bases). The V gene's germline CDR1 is MNHEY and CDR2 SVGEGT. The ends were cut back, 0 bases at V and 6 bases at J, with 24 bases in the middle. The CDR3 totals 18 residues. This CDR3 is CASSYSGRVRWAVREQYV. CDR3 in DNA: TGTGCCAGCAGTTACTCGGGCAGGGTACGATGGGCAGTACGCGAGCAGTACGTC.

To note about this clonotype: This sequence may be a read error, since a much larger clone differs from it by one base. The chain is built from TRBV7-4 and TRBJ2-2; no firm D call. The CDR3 sequence is 16 residues long. Germline assignment: CDR1 SGHVT and CDR2 SQSDAQ. The ends were cut back, 7 bases at V and 2 bases at J, with 17 bases in the middle. CDR3 DNA: TGTGCCAGCACTAACGCCGGGCACATCAACACCGGGGAGCTGTTTTTT. This sequence encodes CASTNAGHINTGELFF.

The chain is built from TRBV5-5 and TRBJ1-5; no definite D call. Germline CDR1 is SGHKS and CDR2 is YYEKEE (reference sequence). This CDR3 is 14 amino acids long. Trimming removed 4 bases from V and 0 bases from J, with 8 bases in between. CDR3 in amino acids: CASSTDPSNQPQHF. In DNA form, the CDR3 reads TGTGCCAGCAGCACGGACCCTAGCAATCAGCCCCAGCATTTT.

This clonotype was found many times. This chain links TRBV7-2 with TRBJ1-1; D perhaps matches TRBD1 (5 bases). The CDR3 covers 14 residues. CDR1 is SGHTA, CDR2 FQGNSA, per germline. Trimming took 1 base from V and 6 from J, leaving 12 bases between them. CDR3 sequence (DNA): TGTGCCAGCAGCTTAGAAAGGGGTTTTTCTGAAGCTTTCTTT. Amino acids: CASSLERGFSEAFF.

Of note for this clonotype: A clone one base away is much larger, so this may be a read error. The chain joins TRBV12-3 or TRBV12-4 to TRBJ1-1, with D hard to call. The CDR3 has 12 amino acids. In DNA, the CDR3 is TGTACCAGCAGTTTAGCGGGTTCTCAAGCTTTCTTT. Encoded protein: CTSSLAGSQAFF.